This T cell receptor beta chain comes out of a study of cytotoxic CD8 clonotypes in ibrutinib-treated CLL. About the research overall: Outcomes included around 24 partial and 2 complete responses; after median 68 months, 14 stayed remitted and roughly 12 progressed.

Germline V gene data show CDR1 as MDHEN and CDR2 as SYDVKM. The CDR3 sequence is 12 residues long. V lost 5 bases to trimming and J lost 9 bases; unmatched junction nucleotides: 3. On this clone itself: No antigen is known for it.

General study findings and limits: Baseline clonality, higher than in age-matched healthy donors, tracked circulating CD8+ T-cell counts.

Here immunoSEQ multiplex PCR was the method, and the copy in TCRdb shows in-frame clones only, minus some. The sample consists of about 20,000 clones, 65% to 75% of them appearing once. The clonotype originates from a human donor with chronic lymphocytic leukemia. The V and J genes are TRBV28 and TRBJ2-1, with 8 bases identical to TRBD2. The source was PBMCs, collected before ibrutinib treatment. DNA of the CDR3: TGTGCCAGCAGTACTAGCGGTGGTGAGCAGTTCTTC. As protein: CASSTSGGEQFF. Variable domain in full (rest from reference TRBV28 and TRBJ2-1): DVKVTQSSRYLVKRTGEKVFLECVQDMDHENMFWYRQDPGLGLRLIYFSYDVKMKEKGDIPEGYSVSREKKERFSLILESASTNQTSMYLCASSTSGGEQFFGPGTRLTVL.